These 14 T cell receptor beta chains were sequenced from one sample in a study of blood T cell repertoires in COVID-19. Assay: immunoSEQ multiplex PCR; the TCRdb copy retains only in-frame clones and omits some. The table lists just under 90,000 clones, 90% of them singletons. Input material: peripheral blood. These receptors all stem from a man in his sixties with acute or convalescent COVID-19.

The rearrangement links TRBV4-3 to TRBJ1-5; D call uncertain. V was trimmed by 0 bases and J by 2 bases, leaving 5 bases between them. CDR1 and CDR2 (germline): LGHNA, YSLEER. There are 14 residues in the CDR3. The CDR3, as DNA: TGCGCCAGCAGCCAAGATCTCGGCAATCAGCCCCAGCATTTT. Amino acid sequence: CASSQDLGNQPQHF.

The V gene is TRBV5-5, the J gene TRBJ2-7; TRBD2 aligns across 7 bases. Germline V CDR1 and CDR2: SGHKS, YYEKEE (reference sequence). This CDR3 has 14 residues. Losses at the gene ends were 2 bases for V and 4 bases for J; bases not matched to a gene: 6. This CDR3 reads CASSFASGGYEQYF. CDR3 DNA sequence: TGTGCCAGCAGCTTCGCTAGCGGAGGGTACGAGCAGTACTTC.

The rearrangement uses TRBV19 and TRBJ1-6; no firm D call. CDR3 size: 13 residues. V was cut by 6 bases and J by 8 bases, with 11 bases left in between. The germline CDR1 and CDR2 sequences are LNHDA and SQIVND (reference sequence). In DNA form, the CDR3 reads TGTGCCAGTAGCCCGAATCAGTATTCACCCCTCCACTTT. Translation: CASSPNQYSPLHF.

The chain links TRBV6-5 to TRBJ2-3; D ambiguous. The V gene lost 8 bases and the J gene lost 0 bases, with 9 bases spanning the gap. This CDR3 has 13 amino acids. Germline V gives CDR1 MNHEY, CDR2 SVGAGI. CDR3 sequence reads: CASGLASTDTQYF. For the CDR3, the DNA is TGTGCCAGCGGTCTGGCTAGCACAGATACGCAGTATTTT.

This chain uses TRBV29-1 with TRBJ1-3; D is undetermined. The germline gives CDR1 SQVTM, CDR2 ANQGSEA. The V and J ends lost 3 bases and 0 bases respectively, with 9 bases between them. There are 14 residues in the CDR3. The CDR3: CSVDGGASGNTIYF. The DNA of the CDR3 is TGCAGCGTTGATGGCGGTGCCTCTGGAAACACCATATATTTT.

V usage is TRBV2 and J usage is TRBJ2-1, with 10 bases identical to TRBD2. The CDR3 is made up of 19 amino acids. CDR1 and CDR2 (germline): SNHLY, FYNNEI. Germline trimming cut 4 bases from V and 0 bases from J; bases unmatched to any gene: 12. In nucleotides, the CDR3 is TGTGCCAGCAGTGTCACTAGCGGGGAGTTTGATCACTCCTACAATGAGCAGTTCTTC. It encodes CASSVTSGEFDHSYNEQFF.

This chain's CDR3 is CASSEAQRAYNEQFF. In nucleotides, the CDR3 is TGTGCCAGCAGTGAAGCGCAGCGGGCCTACAATGAGCAGTTCTTC. This sequence joins TRBV2 and TRBJ2-1, with D possibly being TRBD2 (6 bases). The CDR3 contains 15 residues. V was trimmed by 0 bases and J by 2 bases, leaving 8 bases between them. The germline V gene has CDR1 SNHLY and CDR2 FYNNEI.

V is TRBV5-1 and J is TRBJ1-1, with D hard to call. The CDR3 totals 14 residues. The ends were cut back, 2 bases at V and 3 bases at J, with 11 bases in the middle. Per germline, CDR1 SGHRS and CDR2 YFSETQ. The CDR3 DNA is TGCGCCAGCAGCTTCCGGGTTGAAGACACTGAAGCTTTCTTT. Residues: CASSFRVEDTEAFF.

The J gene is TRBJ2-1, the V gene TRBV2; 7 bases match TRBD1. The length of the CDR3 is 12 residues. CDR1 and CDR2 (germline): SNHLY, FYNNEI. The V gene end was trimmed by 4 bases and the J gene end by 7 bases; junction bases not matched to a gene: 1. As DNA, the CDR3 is TGTGCCAGCAGTGGACAGGGTAATGAGCAGTTCTTC. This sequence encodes CASSGQGNEQFF.

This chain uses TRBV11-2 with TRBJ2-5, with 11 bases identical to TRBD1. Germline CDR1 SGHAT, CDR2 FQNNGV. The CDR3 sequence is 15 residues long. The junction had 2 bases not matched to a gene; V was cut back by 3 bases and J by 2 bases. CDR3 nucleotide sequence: TGTGCCAGCAGCTTTGGGACAGGGGGTCAAGAGACCCAGTACTTC. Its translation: CASSFGTGGQETQYF. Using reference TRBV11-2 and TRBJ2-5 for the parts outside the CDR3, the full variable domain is EAGVAQSPRYKIIEKRQSVAFWCNPISGHATLYWYQQILGQGPKLLIQFQNNGVVDDSQLPKDRFSAERLKGVDSTLKIQPAKLEDSAVYLCASSFGTGGQETQYFGPGTRLLVL.

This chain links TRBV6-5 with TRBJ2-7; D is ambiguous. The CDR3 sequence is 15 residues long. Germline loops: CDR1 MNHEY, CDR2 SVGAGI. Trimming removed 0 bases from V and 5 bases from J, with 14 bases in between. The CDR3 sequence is CASSYSTSLDNEQYF. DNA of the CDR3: TGTGCCAGCAGTTACTCGACATCCCTCGACAACGAGCAGTACTTC.

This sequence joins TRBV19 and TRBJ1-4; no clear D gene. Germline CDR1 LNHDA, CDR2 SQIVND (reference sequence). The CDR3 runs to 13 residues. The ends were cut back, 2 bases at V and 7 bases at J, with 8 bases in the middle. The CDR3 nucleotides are TGTGCCAGTAGTATATACAGCGGTGAAAAACTGTTTTTT. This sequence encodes CASSIYSGEKLFF.

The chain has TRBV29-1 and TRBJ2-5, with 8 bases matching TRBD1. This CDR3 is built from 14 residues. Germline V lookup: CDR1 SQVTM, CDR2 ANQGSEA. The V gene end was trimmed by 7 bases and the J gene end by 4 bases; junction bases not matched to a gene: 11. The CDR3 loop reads CSAPHRQGRETQYF. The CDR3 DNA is TGCAGCGCTCCCCACAGACAGGGGCGAGAGACCCAGTACTTC. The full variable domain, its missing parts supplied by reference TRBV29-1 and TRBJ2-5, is SAVISQKPSRDICQRGTSLTIQCQVDSQVTMMFWYRQQPGQSLTLIATANQGSEATYESGFVIDKFPISRPNLTFSTLTVSNMSPEDSSIYLCSAPHRQGRETQYFGPGTRLLVL.

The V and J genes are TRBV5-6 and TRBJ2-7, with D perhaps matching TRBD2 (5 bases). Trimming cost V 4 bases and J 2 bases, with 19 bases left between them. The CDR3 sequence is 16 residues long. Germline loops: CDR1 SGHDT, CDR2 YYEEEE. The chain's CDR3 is CASSPSRGPEAYEQYF. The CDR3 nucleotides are TGTGCCAGCAGCCCCTCACGGGGTCCAGAGGCCTACGAGCAGTACTTC. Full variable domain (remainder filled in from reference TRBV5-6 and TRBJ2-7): DAGVTQSPTHLIKTRGQQVTLRCSPKSGHDTVSWYQQALGQGPQFIFQYYEEEERQRGNFPDRFSGHQFPNYSSELNVNALLLGDSALYLCASSPSRGPEAYEQYFGPGTRLTVT.